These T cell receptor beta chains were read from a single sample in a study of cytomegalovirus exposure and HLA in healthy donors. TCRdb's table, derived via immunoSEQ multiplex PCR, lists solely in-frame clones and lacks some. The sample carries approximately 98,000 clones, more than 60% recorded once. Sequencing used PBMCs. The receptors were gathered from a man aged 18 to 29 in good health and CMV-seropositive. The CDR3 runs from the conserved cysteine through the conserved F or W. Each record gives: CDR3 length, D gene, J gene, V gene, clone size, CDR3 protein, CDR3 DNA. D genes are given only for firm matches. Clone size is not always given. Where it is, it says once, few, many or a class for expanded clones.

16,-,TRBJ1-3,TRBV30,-,CAWSVRQVFSGNTIYF,TGTGCCTGGAGTGTCCGACAGGTTTTCTCTGGAAACACCATATATTTT
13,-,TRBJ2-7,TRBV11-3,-,CASSLQDSYEQYF,TGTGCCAGCAGCCTACAGGATTCCTACGAGCAGTACTTC
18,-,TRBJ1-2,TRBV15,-,CATSEIPGTILWDYGYTF,TGTGCCACCAGCGAAATCCCCGGGACAATCTTATGGGACTATGGCTACACCTTC
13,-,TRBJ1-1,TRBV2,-,CASKWGENTEAFF,TGTGCCAGCAAGTGGGGGGAAAACACTGAAGCTTTCTTT
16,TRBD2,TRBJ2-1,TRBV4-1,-,CASSPGTSGEWNEQFF,TGCGCCAGCAGCCCTGGGACTAGCGGGGAGTGGAATGAGCAGTTCTTC
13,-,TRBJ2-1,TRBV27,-,CASSLSGQNEQFF,TGTGCCAGCAGTTTAAGCGGGCAGAATGAGCAGTTCTTC
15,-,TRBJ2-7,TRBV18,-,CASSPPSGSSYEQYF,TGTGCCAGCTCACCACCGTCGGGATCTTCCTACGAGCAGTACTTC
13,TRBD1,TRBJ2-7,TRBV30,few,CAWMGQLNYEQYF,TGTGCCTGGATGGGACAGCTAAACTACGAGCAGTACTTC
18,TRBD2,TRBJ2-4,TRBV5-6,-,CASSLWGGGPPVENIQYF,TGTGCCAGCAGCTTGTGGGGCGGGGGGCCGCCTGTGGAAAACATTCAGTACTTC
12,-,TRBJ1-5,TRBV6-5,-,CASRQGSQPQHF,TGTGCCAGCAGGCAGGGTAGTCAGCCCCAGCATTTT
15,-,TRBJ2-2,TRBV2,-,CASRAGTLNTGELFF,TGTGCCAGCAGGGCCGGGACTCTGAACACCGGGGAGCTGTTTTTT
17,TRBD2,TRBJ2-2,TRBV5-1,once,CASSLAGRGINTGELFF,TGCGCCAGCAGCTTGGCCGGGAGGGGGATTAACACCGGGGAGCTGTTTTTT
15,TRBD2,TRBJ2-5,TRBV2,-,CASRGIAGAGETQYF,TGTGCCAGCAGGGGGATAGCGGGGGCGGGGGAGACCCAGTACTTC
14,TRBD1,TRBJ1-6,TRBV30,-,CAWSPGQGNSPLHF,TGTGCCTGGAGTCCGGGACAGGGTAATTCACCCCTCCACTTT
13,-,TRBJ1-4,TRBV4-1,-,CASSQTNGEKLFF,TGCGCCAGCAGCCAGACAAACGGTGAAAAACTGTTTTTT
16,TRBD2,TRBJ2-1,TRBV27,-,CASSLIGGASYNEQFF,TGTGCCAGCAGTTTAATCGGGGGGGCCTCTTACAATGAGCAGTTCTTC
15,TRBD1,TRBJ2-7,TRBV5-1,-,CASSRPGTGVIEQYF,TGCGCCAGCAGCCGCCCCGGGACAGGGGTGATCGAGCAGTACTTC
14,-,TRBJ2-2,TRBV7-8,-,CASSSRGGGEELFF,TGTGCCAGCAGCTCAAGGGGTGGGGGCGAAGAGCTGTTTTTT
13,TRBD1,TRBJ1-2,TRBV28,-,CASNMGQGGGYTF,TGTGCCAGCAACATGGGACAGGGGGGAGGCTACACCTTC
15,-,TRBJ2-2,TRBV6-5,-,CASSYTSSTTGELFF,TGTGCCAGCAGTTATACGTCCTCTACCACCGGGGAGCTGTTTTTT
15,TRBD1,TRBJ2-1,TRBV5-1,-,CASSLRTGGENEQFF,TGCGCCAGCAGCTTGAGGACAGGGGGAGAGAATGAGCAGTTCTTC
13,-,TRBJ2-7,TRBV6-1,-,CASSERSSYEQYF,TGTGCCAGCAGTGAAAGGAGCTCCTACGAGCAGTACTTC
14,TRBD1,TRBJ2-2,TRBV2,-,CASAGTGESGELFF,TGTGCCAGTGCTGGGACAGGGGAATCCGGGGAGCTGTTTTTT
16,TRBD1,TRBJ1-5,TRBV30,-,CALSGQGRASNQPQHF,TGTGCCTTATCGGGACAGGGGCGGGCAAGCAATCAGCCCCAGCATTTT
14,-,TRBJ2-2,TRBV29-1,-,CSVGGVGATGELFF,TGCAGCGTTGGGGGTGTAGGGGCCACCGGGGAGCTGTTTTTT
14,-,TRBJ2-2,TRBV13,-,CASRRDAGGGELFF,TGTGCCAGCAGGCGGGACGCGGGCGGCGGGGAGCTGTTTTTT
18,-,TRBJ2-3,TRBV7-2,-,CASRYQGWPAPRADTQYF,TGTGCCAGCAGGTACCAGGGTTGGCCCGCACCCCGAGCAGATACGCAGTATTTT
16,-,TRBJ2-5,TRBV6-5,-,CASSYGSLTAGETQYF,TGTGCCAGCAGTTACGGGAGCTTGACAGCGGGTGAGACCCAGTACTTC
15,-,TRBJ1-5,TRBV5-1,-,CASSLGSGRGQPQHF,TGCGCCAGCAGCTTGGGTTCCGGTCGCGGTCAGCCCCAGCATTTT
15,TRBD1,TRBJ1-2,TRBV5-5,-,CASNPQTGLFYGYTF,TGTGCCAGCAACCCTCAGACAGGGCTCTTCTATGGCTACACCTTC
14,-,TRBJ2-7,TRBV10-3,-,CAISEYSSSYEQYF,TGTGCCATCAGTGAGTATTCCAGCTCCTACGAGCAGTACTTC
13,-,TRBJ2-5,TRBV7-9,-,CASSSTVQETQYF,TGTGCCAGCAGCTCCACGGTGCAAGAGACCCAGTACTTC
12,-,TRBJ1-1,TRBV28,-,CASSLSDRGAFF,TGTGCCAGCAGTTTATCTGACAGAGGAGCTTTCTTT
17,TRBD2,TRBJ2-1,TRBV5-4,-,CASRTGTSGVSSHEQFF,TGTGCCAGCAGGACCGGGACTAGCGGGGTCTCCTCGCATGAGCAGTTCTTC
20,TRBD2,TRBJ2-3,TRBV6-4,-,CASSRGRFRAGGHTTDTQYF,TGTGCCAGCTCCCGGGGGCGATTCCGGGCGGGGGGACATACCACAGATACGCAGTATTTT
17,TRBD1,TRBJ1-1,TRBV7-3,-,CASSARRGQERATEAFF,TGTGCCAGCAGCGCGAGACGCGGACAGGAACGGGCCACTGAAGCTTTCTTT
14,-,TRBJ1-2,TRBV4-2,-,CASSQGDNNYGYTF,TGTGCCAGCAGCCAGGGAGACAATAACTATGGCTACACCTTC
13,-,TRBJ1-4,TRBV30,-,CAWRAGNHEKLFF,TGTGCCTGGAGGGCAGGGAACCATGAAAAACTGTTTTTT
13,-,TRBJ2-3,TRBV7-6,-,CASSLTGTDTQYF,TGTGCCAGCAGCTTAACAGGGACAGATACGCAGTATTTT
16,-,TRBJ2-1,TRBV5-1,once,CASSTEFESSYNEQFF,TGCGCCAGCAGCACCGAGTTCGAAAGCTCCTACAATGAGCAGTTCTTC
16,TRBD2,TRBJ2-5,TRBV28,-,CASSFQLAGGQETQYF,TGTGCCAGCAGTTTCCAACTAGCGGGGGGGCAAGAGACCCAGTACTTC
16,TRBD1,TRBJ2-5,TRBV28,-,CASSLRQGRRQETQYF,TGTGCCAGCAGTTTACGACAGGGTCGACGTCAAGAGACCCAGTACTTC
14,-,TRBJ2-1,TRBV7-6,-,CASSLEFGRDKQFF,TGTGCCAGCAGCTTAGAGTTCGGCCGGGACAAGCAGTTCTTC
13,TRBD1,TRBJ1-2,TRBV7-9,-,CASSFSQGYGYTF,TGTGCCAGCAGCTTTTCACAGGGGTATGGCTACACCTTC
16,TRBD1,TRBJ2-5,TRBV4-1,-,CASSQLWKGAFKTQYF,TGCGCCAGCAGCCAATTGTGGAAGGGGGCGTTTAAGACCCAGTACTTC
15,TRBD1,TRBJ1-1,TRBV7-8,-,CASSLAGQGFTEAFF,TGTGCCAGCAGCTTAGCGGGACAGGGGTTCACTGAAGCTTTCTTT
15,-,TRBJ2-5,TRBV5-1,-,CASSLAGRAEETQYF,TGCGCCAGCAGCTTGGCCGGCAGGGCTGAAGAGACCCAGTACTTC
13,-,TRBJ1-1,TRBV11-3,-,CASSLRGSTEAFF,TGTGCCAGCAGCTTAAGGGGGAGCACTGAAGCTTTCTTT
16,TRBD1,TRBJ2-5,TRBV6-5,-,CASSYHRDRGSKTQYF,TGTGCCAGCAGTTACCACCGGGACAGGGGTTCGAAGACCCAGTACTTC
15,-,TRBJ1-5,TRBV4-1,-,CASSQTRSGVQPQHF,TGCGCCAGCAGCCAGACGCGGTCCGGGGTTCAGCCCCAGCATTTT